Listed below are T cell receptor beta chains from one sample, sequenced in a study of PD-1 blockade in mismatch repair-deficient tumors. Libraries were prepared by immunoSEQ multiplex PCR; TCRdb keeps only in-frame clonotypes and omits some of them. The sample lists around 120,000 clones; roughly 90% were seen once. Here the sequenced sample was peripheral blood, taken approximately 71 weeks after starting pembrolizumab. The receptors originated from an adult with mismatch repair-deficient cancer. Both conserved end residues are part of each CDR3. The order of the fields is clone size, J gene, D gene, V gene, CDR3 DNA, CDR3 protein. The D gene is left open where the match is weak. Not all rows give a size; the values are once, few, many and, for expanded clones, a class.

. TRBJ2-7 . TRBV28 TGTGCCAGCAGTTTTGGGGGGACGGCCTACGAGCAGTACTTC CASSFGGTAYEQYF
. TRBJ1-3 . TRBV19 TGTGCCAGTAGCCAATACTCTGGAAACACCATATATTTT CASSQYSGNTIYF
. TRBJ1-2 TRBD1 TRBV27 TGTGCCAGCAGTTTACTGTCAGGGGGGGTAGCTAACTATGGCTACACCTTC CASSLLSGGVANYGYTF
. TRBJ2-7 . TRBV11-2 TGTGCCAGCAGCTTAGATTTCGGGGGTTTCGAGCAGTACTTC CASSLDFGGFEQYF
. TRBJ2-1 . TRBV30 TGTGCCTGGAACACGGGGCTGCATGAGCAGTTCTTC CAWNTGLHEQFF
. TRBJ1-2 . TRBV5-4 TGTGCCAGCAGCCTGAAAATGGGGGGGTATGGCTACACCTTC CASSLKMGGYGYTF
. TRBJ2-2 . TRBV4-3 TGCGCCAGCAGCCAATGGCCAAAGGGCACCGGGGAGCTGTTTTTT CASSQWPKGTGELFF
. TRBJ1-5 . TRBV30 TGTGCCTGGAGTCCCCCGCCCCTCGGGGGATTCAATCAGCCCCAGCATTTT CAWSPPPLGGFNQPQHF
. TRBJ2-2 . TRBV6-5 TGTGCCAGCAGCCCCTCCACCGGGGAGCTGTTTTTT CASSPSTGELFF
. TRBJ1-2 . TRBV6-6 TGTGCCAGCAGTTACGTAGAGGTTAACTATGGCTACACCTTC CASSYVEVNYGYTF
. TRBJ1-2 . TRBV6-6 TGTGCCAGCAGTCTCACTAACCTTAACTATGGCTACACCTTC CASSLTNLNYGYTF
. TRBJ2-7 . TRBV11-1 TGTGCCAGCAGCTTACATAAGGGGACCTACGAGCAGTACTTC CASSLHKGTYEQYF
. TRBJ2-3 TRBD2 TRBV29-1 TGCAGCGTCGCATCCTACAGGACTAGCGGGAGTTTGCAGTATTTT CSVASYRTSGSLQYF
once TRBJ2-7 . TRBV14 TGTGCCAGCAGCCTCCGAGAGGGCGAGCAGTACTTC CASSLREGEQYF
. TRBJ2-1 TRBD1 TRBV10-3 TGTGCCATCAGTGAGCCAGGGGGCCGTCAGGGCAATGAGCAGTTCTTC CAISEPGGRQGNEQFF
. TRBJ2-5 . TRBV6-6 TGTGCCAGCGTTGCGGGGACCGCAGAAACCCAGTACTTC CASVAGTAETQYF
once TRBJ2-3 . TRBV21-1 TGTGCCAGCAGCGGGGACTCTGCAGATACGCAGTATTTT CASSGDSADTQYF
few TRBJ2-7 . TRBV10-1 TGCGCCAGCAGTGACGAGAGGACACTAACCTACGAGCAGTACTTC CASSDERTLTYEQYF
once TRBJ2-1 TRBD2 TRBV4-2 TGTGCCAGCAGCCAAGCCGCTAGCGGTATGAGCTCCTACAATGAGCAGTTCTTC CASSQAASGMSSYNEQFF
. TRBJ2-3 TRBD2 TRBV9 TGTGCCAGCAGCGGTTTAGCGGGAAGGGTCACAGATACGCAGTATTTT CASSGLAGRVTDTQYF
. TRBJ2-7 . TRBV5-4 TGTGCCAGCAGCTTGAGCAGGGTGGGCTCCTACGAGCAGTACTTC CASSLSRVGSYEQYF
. TRBJ2-4 TRBD2 TRBV19 TGTGCCAGTAGTATAAGCGGGAGAGACATTCAGTACTTC CASSISGRDIQYF
. TRBJ2-5 TRBD2 TRBV4-1 TGCGCCAGCAGCCAAGTAGCGGGAGGAAGGGAGACCCAGTACTTC CASSQVAGGRETQYF
. TRBJ2-5 TRBD2 TRBV2 TGTGCCAGCAACTTACTAGCGGGAAGAGGAGAGACCCAGTACTTC CASNLLAGRGETQYF
. TRBJ2-5 . TRBV5-1 TGCGCCAGCAGCTTGTGGTCGGAGGGCCAAGAGACCCAGTACTTC CASSLWSEGQETQYF
. TRBJ2-3 . TRBV5-4 TGTGCCAGCAGCCCTATGCTGTCAGATACGCAGTATTTT CASSPMLSDTQYF
few TRBJ2-7 TRBD1 TRBV7-9 TGTGCCAGCAGCCAAGGGGACAGGGCCCCCTACGAGCAGTACTTC CASSQGDRAPYEQYF
. TRBJ2-7 TRBD1 TRBV7-8 TGTGCCAGCAGCTGGGGGGACAGGGGCTACGAGCAGTACTTC CASSWGDRGYEQYF
. TRBJ2-3 . TRBV21-1 TGTGCCAGCAGCAAGGAGGACAGGGTGCCAGATACGCAGTATTTT CASSKEDRVPDTQYF
. TRBJ2-7 TRBD1 TRBV10-2 TGCGCCAGCCTGTGGACAGGGGGCAACGAGCAGTACTTC CASLWTGGNEQYF
. TRBJ2-3 . TRBV27 TGTGCCAGCAGTTTATCCTCGGTAGGGTCAGATACGCAGTATTTT CASSLSSVGSDTQYF
. TRBJ2-1 . TRBV7-9 TGTGCCAGCAGCTCCCCTGGGCAAGGGGGGACTGACTACAATGAGCAGTTCTTC CASSSPGQGGTDYNEQFF
. TRBJ1-2 . TRBV4-1 TGCGCCAGCAGCCAAGGACGGGCTAACTATGGCTACACCTTC CASSQGRANYGYTF
. TRBJ2-2 . TRBV28 TGTGCCAGCAGCTTGAGACACACCGGGGAGCTGTTTTTT CASSLRHTGELFF
once TRBJ2-5 . TRBV11-2 TGTGCCAGCAGCTTAGTGGCGGGAAGGGAGACCCAGTACTTC CASSLVAGRETQYF
. TRBJ2-7 TRBD2 TRBV6-5 TGTGCCAGCAGTTACACTAGCGGCCTCCTCTACGAGCAGTACTTC CASSYTSGLLYEQYF
. TRBJ2-1 . TRBV2 TGTGCCAGCAGTGAGTTTTTGGGTTTTTCGTTCTTC CASSEFLGFSFF
. TRBJ2-7 . TRBV5-4 TGTGCCAGCAGCTTGGATACGTACGAGCAGTACTTC CASSLDTYEQYF
. TRBJ2-7 TRBD1 TRBV28 TGTGCCAGCAGGGCCGGGACAGGCCCCTACGAGCAGTACTTC CASRAGTGPYEQYF
. TRBJ1-5 TRBD1 TRBV6-6 TGTGCCAGCAGTCTTGGGACAGGGGATCAGCCCCAGCATTTT CASSLGTGDQPQHF
. TRBJ2-1 . TRBV7-2 TGTGCCAGCAGCTTAAAATCCAACTTGCTCATTTACAATGAGCAGTTCTTC CASSLKSNLLIYNEQFF
. TRBJ2-5 . TRBV5-6 TGTGCCAGCAGTTTGCTTCACGCAGGGTCCCAAGAGACCCAGTACTTC CASSLLHAGSQETQYF
. TRBJ2-2 TRBD2 TRBV11-2 TGTGCCAGCAGCTCCCGGACTAGCGGGACAAACACCGGGGAGCTGTTTTTT CASSSRTSGTNTGELFF
. TRBJ2-3 TRBD2 TRBV7-9 TGTGCCAGCATCAAATCGTCCGGGAGGGCCACAGATACGCAGTATTTT CASIKSSGRATDTQYF
. TRBJ2-3 . TRBV21-1 TGTGCCAGCAGCAAAGAGTCGGGTCAGACTCTAACCTGCACAGATACGCAGTATTTT CASSKESGQTLTCTDTQYF
. TRBJ1-1 . TRBV6-5 TGTGCCAGCTGTGCAGGACCAAACACTGAAGCTTTCTTT CASCAGPNTEAFF
few TRBJ2-7 . TRBV6-1 TGTGCCAGCAGTGAAGCGCATCCCGTCTACGAGCAGTACTTC CASSEAHPVYEQYF
. TRBJ2-7 . TRBV19 TGTGCCAGTAGCCCCAGGGGCCTCTACGAGCAGTACTTC CASSPRGLYEQYF
. TRBJ1-1 . TRBV4-3 TGCGCCAGCAGCCAAGACACTGCTACAGGACCTAACACTGAAGCTTTCTTT CASSQDTATGPNTEAFF
. TRBJ2-3 . TRBV27 TGTGCCAGCAGTTTATTAGCAGGGATGGGCCAGGATACGCAGTATTTT CASSLLAGMGQDTQYF
few TRBJ2-7 . TRBV2 TGTGCCAGCAGATGGTCGAGCTCCTACGAGCAGTACTTC CASRWSSSYEQYF
. TRBJ2-2 TRBD2 TRBV7-9 TGTGCCAGCAGCTTAGATACTAGCGGGAGAGCCGGGGAGCTGTTTTTT CASSLDTSGRAGELFF
. TRBJ2-2 . TRBV5-1 TGCGCCAGCAGCTTCTTCACAGGGAAGGGCGGGGAGCTGTTTTTT CASSFFTGKGGELFF
. TRBJ1-1 . TRBV7-9 TGTGCCAGCAGCTCTGACGGAGAACGGAACACTGAAGCTTTCTTT CASSSDGERNTEAFF
. TRBJ2-3 . TRBV11-2 TGTGCCAGCAGCTTATATGGCCTCAGCACAGATACGCAGTATTTT CASSLYGLSTDTQYF
. TRBJ2-5 . TRBV29-1 TGCAGCGTTGAAGATCGCGGGGAGGTCGAGACCCAGTACTTC CSVEDRGEVETQYF
once TRBJ2-3 TRBD1 TRBV28 TGTGCCAGCAGTGAGGACAGGGGGTTCACAGATACGCAGTATTTT CASSEDRGFTDTQYF